Below are 24 T cell receptor beta chains sequenced from a single sample in a study of cytomegalovirus exposure and HLA in healthy donors. With 60 Vbeta and 13 Jbeta primers, the PCR was carried out. Libraries were prepared by immunoSEQ multiplex PCR; TCRdb keeps only in-frame clonotypes and omits some of them. The table records 35,000 to 50,000 clones, roughly 60% of them present only once. Sequencing was done on a sample of PBMCs. These receptors were obtained from a human donor in good health.

The table lists this clone with a few counts. The chain carries TRBV10-1 and TRBJ2-2, with D possibly matching TRBD1 (6 bases). From germline, CDR1 is WNHNN and CDR2 SYGVQD (reference sequence). The CDR3 is 13 residues long. Trimming removed 8 bases at V and 6 bases at J, with 13 bases between. CDR3 sequence reads: CASAKRQAGELFF. The CDR3 DNA follows: TGCGCCAGCGCCAAGCGACAGGCCGGGGAGCTGTTTTTT.

The chain joins TRBV7-2 to TRBJ1-2, with D possibly matching TRBD1 (6 bases). The CDR3 consists of 13 residues. V was shortened by 5 bases and J by 8 bases, with 15 bases between the two germline ends. Per the germline V gene, CDR1 is SGHTA and CDR2 is FQGNSA. The CDR3 sequence: CASSATGRFGYTF. The CDR3 coding sequence is TGTGCCAGCAGCGCAACAGGGCGTTTCGGCTACACCTTC.

V gene TRBV7-2 combines with J gene TRBJ2-3; D possibly corresponds to TRBD1 (5 bases). The CDR3 spans 17 residues. Trimming shortened V by 1 base and J by 8 bases, and 22 bases separated the two germline ends. The germline V gene encodes CDR1 SGHTA and CDR2 FQGNSA. The CDR3 protein is CASSLVGWGNTLGTQYF. In DNA form, the CDR3 reads TGTGCCAGCAGCTTAGTAGGGTGGGGCAACACACTCGGTACGCAGTATTTT.

The rearrangement links TRBV18 to TRBJ1-5, with 9 bases identical to TRBD1. Germline V gene lookup returns CDR1 KGHSH and CDR2 LQKENI. The junction had 5 bases not matched to a gene; V was cut back by 2 bases and J by 6 bases. This CDR3 spans 15 amino acids. The CDR3 coding sequence is TGTGCCAGCTCACCAGCGACAGGGGGGACTCAGCCCCAGCATTTT. Its protein product is CASSPATGGTQPQHF. Full variable domain (rest looked up from reference TRBV18 and TRBJ1-5): NAGVMQNPRHLVRRRGQEARLRCSPMKGHSHVYWYRQLPEEGLKFMVYLQKENIIDESGMPKERFSAEFPKEGPSILRIQQVVRGDSAAYFCASSPATGGTQPQHFGDGTRLSIL.

There are a few counts of this clone. The chain joins TRBV29-1 to TRBJ2-1, with D perhaps matching TRBD1 (6 bases). The CDR3 is 17 amino acids. Germline lookup yields CDR1 SQVTM and CDR2 ANQGSEA. V was cut by 4 bases and J by 3 bases, with 22 bases left in between. CDR3 residues: CSVVVYGGYDFYNEQFF. The CDR3 DNA reads TGCAGCGTTGTTGTGTATGGGGGCTATGACTTCTACAATGAGCAGTTCTTC.

The chain joins TRBV11-2 to TRBJ2-1, with D possibly TRBD2 on 7 matching bases. V was trimmed by 1 base and J by 5 bases, leaving 18 bases between them. This CDR3 region has 17 residues. Germline V gene lookup returns CDR1 SGHAT and CDR2 FQNNGV. The CDR3 DNA reads TGTGCCAGCAGCTTAGTGGGGCGGCGGGGGCCCAACAATGAGCAGTTCTTC. Residues: CASSLVGRRGPNNEQFF.

This clone has a single count. This chain uses TRBV5-1 with TRBJ2-1, with D perhaps TRBD1 (5 bases). Trimming left V 2 bases short and J 9 bases short, with 15 bases between. This CDR3 contains 14 residues. From germline, CDR1 is SGHRS and CDR2 YFSETQ. The CDR3 loop is CASSLESRQIEQFF. The CDR3 bases are TGCGCCAGCAGCTTAGAGTCTCGACAGATTGAGCAGTTCTTC.

V gene TRBV7-8 combines with J gene TRBJ2-2, with unresolved D. Germline CDR1 reads SGHVS; CDR2 reads FQNEAQ. The length of the CDR3 is 12 residues. The germline V and J ends were trimmed by 3 bases and 6 bases, with 5 bases remaining between them. The chain's CDR3 is CASSFGPGELFF. The DNA of the CDR3 is TGTGCCAGCAGCTTTGGCCCCGGGGAGCTGTTTTTT.

This clone has more than one count but fewer than ten. The chain recombines TRBV29-1 with TRBJ2-3, with 8 bases lining up with TRBD2. CDR1 and CDR2 from the germline V gene are SQVTM and ANQGSEA. Trimming removed 6 bases from V and 3 bases from J; junction bases left unmatched: 11. The CDR3 runs to 15 residues. The CDR3 sequence is CSVTRGAGVTDTQYF. The CDR3 bases are TGCAGCGTCACGCGGGGGGCGGGGGTAACAGATACGCAGTATTTT.

The V gene is TRBV10-3, the J gene TRBJ1-1; D not certain. V lost 3 bases and J lost 11, with 16 bases in between. The CDR3 extends over 13 amino acids. From germline, CDR1 is ENHRY and CDR2 SYGVKD. The CDR3 DNA reads TGTGCCATCAGTGAAAGCCCTCGTTGGAGGGCTTTCTTT. This translates into CAISESPRWRAFF.

The chain recombines TRBV5-1 with TRBJ1-1; D gene uncertain. Germline V gene data show CDR1 as SGHRS and CDR2 as YFSETQ. The CDR3 is made up of 13 amino acids. Trimming left V 4 bases short and J 4 bases short, with 11 bases between. The CDR3 sequence: CASSTEGSTEAFF. The DNA of the CDR3 is TGCGCCAGCAGCACCGAGGGATCCACTGAAGCTTTCTTT.

This clone turned up a few times. The rearrangement links TRBV5-4 to TRBJ1-2; TRBD1 is a possible D gene (5 bases). Trimming shortened V by 4 bases and J by 12 bases, and 13 bases separated the two germline ends. Germline lookup yields CDR1 SGHNT and CDR2 YYREEE (reference sequence). This CDR3 contains 11 residues. The CDR3 DNA reads as TGTGCCAGCAGCGGGACTGACGGCAACACCTTC. The encoded protein is CASSGTDGNTF. Filled out from reference TRBV5-4 and TRBJ1-2, the complete variable domain reads ETGVTQSPTHLIKTRGQQVTLRCSSQSGHNTVSWYQQALGQGPQFIFQYYREEENGRGNFPPRFSGLQFPNYSSELNVNALELDDSALYLCASSGTDGNTFGSGTRLTVV.

The chain joins TRBV15 to TRBJ2-7; the D gene is possibly TRBD2 (6 bases). The germline gives CDR1 LNHNV, CDR2 YYDKDF (reference sequence). The CDR3 consists of 15 residues. The V end lost 5 bases, the J end lost 3 bases, and 17 bases lay between the germline ends. The CDR3: CATSEGLGGVYEQYF. CDR3 nucleotides: TGTGCCACCAGCGAGGGGCTTGGCGGGGTCTACGAGCAGTACTTC.

In its sample, this clone was seen a few times. The genes are TRBV25-1 and TRBJ1-2; 7 bases align to TRBD1. The CDR3 length is 14 residues. J was trimmed by 4 bases and V by 2 bases; bases with no gene match: 4. CDR1 and CDR2 from the germline V gene are MGHDK and SYGVNS. CDR3 region: CASSEITGVYGYTF. The CDR3 DNA reads TGTGCCAGCAGTGAAATCACAGGGGTCTATGGCTACACCTTC.

V gene TRBV2 combines with J gene TRBJ2-1; 13 nucleotides agree with TRBD2. Per the germline V gene, CDR1 is SNHLY and CDR2 is FYNNEI. Trimming removed 4 bases from V and 0 bases from J; junction bases left unmatched: 9. CDR3 length equals 19 residues. CDR3 residues: CASSGEGLAGVSSYNEQFF. The CDR3 DNA reads TGTGCCAGCAGTGGGGAAGGACTAGCGGGGGTTAGCTCCTACAATGAGCAGTTCTTC.

This clone was seen more than once but under ten times. The chain combines TRBV2 with TRBJ1-1, with TRBD1 matching over 9 bases. J lost 4 bases, V lost 6 bases, and 6 bases had no gene match. The CDR3 extends over 14 amino acids. Germline CDR1 is SNHLY and CDR2 is FYNNEI. The CDR3 loop is CASRTATGGTEAFF. The CDR3, as DNA: TGTGCCAGCAGAACCGCGACAGGGGGCACTGAAGCTTTCTTT.

The chain uses TRBV6-5 and TRBJ2-5; 9 nucleotides line up with TRBD2. Germline V gene lookup returns CDR1 MNHEY and CDR2 SVGAGI. Trimming at V came to 2 bases and at J to 6 bases, leaving 10 bases not matched to a gene. The length of the CDR3 is 16 residues. The CDR3 DNA follows: TGTGCCAGCAGTTACCTATATAGCGGGGGTGGAAAGACCCAGTACTTC. This translates into CASSYLYSGGGKTQYF.

V is TRBV19 and J is TRBJ1-5; 8 bases agree with TRBD1. After removal of 4 bases from V and 0 bases from J, the junction contained 17 bases not matched to a gene. The CDR3 has 20 amino acids. Germline V gene sequence: CDR1 LNHDA, CDR2 SQIVND (reference sequence). CDR3 sequence (DNA): TGTGCCAGTAGTAGAGGGTCGGACAGGGACTCCCTCATTAGCAATCAGCCCCAGCATTTT. This translates into CASSRGSDRDSLISNQPQHF.

V usage is TRBV28 and J usage is TRBJ1-5; D remains ambiguous. CDR1 is MDHEN and CDR2 is SYDVKM in the germline V gene. The CDR3 totals 14 residues. Trimming left V 3 bases short and J 6 bases short, with 12 bases between. CDR3 DNA sequence: TGTGCCAGCAGTTTCGGCGGGAATGGTCAGCCCCAGCATTTT. It translates to CASSFGGNGQPQHF.

This chain links TRBV4-2 with TRBJ2-7; 11 positions match TRBD2. The trim removed 3 bases at V and 3 bases at J, leaving 10 bases unmatched. CDR1 is LGHNA, CDR2 YNFKEQ, per germline. CDR3 length: 17 amino acids. The CDR3 reads CASSQGTPGLAVYEQYF. CDR3 bases: TGTGCCAGCAGCCAGGGAACTCCGGGACTAGCGGTCTACGAGCAGTACTTC.

The rearrangement joins TRBV2 to TRBJ1-6; TRBD1 matches at 10 bases. In germline, CDR1 is SNHLY, CDR2 FYNNEI. This CDR3 has 12 amino acids. With 8 bases clipped from V and 10 bases from J, the junction kept 2 bases outside the gene matches. CDR3 DNA: TGTGCCAGCCGGGACAGGGGATCACCCCTCCACTTT. Its protein is CASRDRGSPLHF.

This chain connects TRBV30 to TRBJ1-5, with TRBD1 identical over 8 bases. This CDR3 has 15 residues. V lost 5 bases, J lost 0 bases, and 6 bases stayed unmatched. CDR1 is GTSNPN, CDR2 SVGIG, per germline (reference sequence). CDR3 residues: CAWEGQGVSNQPQHF. The CDR3 coding sequence is TGTGCCTGGGAAGGACAGGGTGTTAGCAATCAGCCCCAGCATTTT. Using reference TRBV30 and TRBJ1-5 for the parts outside the CDR3, the full variable domain is SQTIHQWPATLVQPVGSPLSLECTVEGTSNPNLYWYRQAAGRGLQLLFYSVGIGQISSEVPQNLSASRPQDRQFILSSKKLLLSDSGFYLCAWEGQGVSNQPQHFGDGTRLSIL.

The chain recombines TRBV5-1 with TRBJ1-1, with D uncertain. V dropped 0 bases and J dropped 3 bases, with 9 bases sitting between them. Germline CDR1 SGHRS, CDR2 YFSETQ. The CDR3 totals 14 residues. CDR3 DNA: TGCGCCAGCAGCTTGGAGGAGGCCGACACTGAAGCTTTCTTT. Translating gives CASSLEEADTEAFF. Full variable domain (remainder filled in from reference TRBV5-1 and TRBJ1-1): KAGVTQTPRYLIKTRGQQVTLSCSPISGHRSVSWYQQTPGQGLQFLFEYFSETQRNKGNFPGRFSGRQFSNSRSEMNVSTLELGDSALYLCASSLEEADTEAFFGQGTRLTVV.

To note about this clone: Sequence at one end of the junction differs from germline and may be a read error. This chain connects TRBV15 to TRBJ1-5; D might be TRBD1 (6 bases). CDR1 and CDR2 (germline): LNHNV, YYDKDF (reference sequence). CDR3 size: 13 residues. DNA for the CDR3: TGTGCCACCCGCGGGGGCGGTAATCAGTCCCAGCATTTT. Amino acids: CATRGGGNQSQHF.